These 6 T cell receptor beta chains were sequenced from one sample in a study of cytomegalovirus exposure and HLA in healthy donors. PCR used 60 Vbeta primers and 13 Jbeta primers. Some clones are missing from TCRdb's copy, which holds only in-frame ones; the method was immunoSEQ multiplex PCR. The data show about 210,000 clones, about four fifths seen once. The sample taken for sequencing was PBMCs. Receptors were obtained from a woman aged 30 to 39 in good health and CMV-seropositive.

The gene calls are TRBV4-2 and TRBJ2-7, with 12 bases that match TRBD2. The junction had 16 bases not matched to a gene; V was cut back by 0 bases and J by 7 bases. The CDR3 covers 19 residues. Per the germline V gene, CDR1 is LGHNA and CDR2 is YNFKEQ. CDR3 protein: CASSQDVGTSGPSDGEQYF. The DNA for the CDR3 is TGTGCCAGCAGCCAAGATGTGGGGACTAGCGGGCCGAGTGATGGTGAGCAGTACTTC.

This chain links TRBV4-1 with TRBJ2-7; D might be TRBD2 (5 bases). Trimming shortened V by 0 bases and J by 5 bases, and 17 bases separated the two germline ends. CDR1 and CDR2 (germline): MGHRA, YSYEKL. This CDR3 contains 16 residues. The CDR3 bases are TGCGCCAGCAGCCAAGATTGGGCGGGTAGGTGGCACGAGCAGTACTTC. As protein: CASSQDWAGRWHEQYF.

V and J are TRBV9 and TRBJ2-3, with a weak D call TRBD1 (7 bases). There are 15 residues in the CDR3. Germline-derived CDR1 and CDR2 are SGDLS and YYNGEE. V was cut by 4 bases and J by 2 bases, with 14 bases left in between. CDR3 region: CASSNRGGPTDTQYF. CDR3 in DNA: TGTGCCAGCAGCAACAGGGGAGGCCCCACAGATACGCAGTATTTT.

The chain combines TRBV28 with TRBJ2-7; possible D gene TRBD1, 5 bases. The germline V gene encodes CDR1 MDHEN and CDR2 SYDVKM. V lost 2 bases and J lost 3, with 8 bases in between. This CDR3 is built from 13 residues. The CDR3 bases are TGTGCCAGCAGTTTAGACAGCTTCTACGAGCAGTACTTC. Protein: CASSLDSFYEQYF.

V gene TRBV6-1 combines with J gene TRBJ2-7; D is undetermined. The CDR3 loop spans 14 amino acids. Trimming stripped 3 bases from V and 1 base from J, with 10 bases between. Germline V lookup: CDR1 MNHNS, CDR2 SASEGT. In nucleotides, the CDR3 is TGTGCCAGCAGTGACCCGACATGGTCCTACGAGCAGTACTTC. This sequence encodes CASSDPTWSYEQYF.

The genes are TRBV5-6 and TRBJ1-1; D gene uncertain. The CDR3 length is 17 residues. The V end lost 4 bases, the J end lost 4 bases, and 23 bases lay between the germline ends. From germline, CDR1 is SGHDT and CDR2 YYEEEE. CDR3 nucleotide sequence: TGTGCCAGCAGCCCAAAAGGCGGGCCTCGGGTAGTCACTGAAGCTTTCTTT. Translation: CASSPKGGPRVVTEAFF.